This passage covers 8 T cell receptor beta chains from one sample sequenced in a study of T cell responses to AZD1222 COVID-19 vaccine. Produced via immunoSEQ multiplex PCR; TCRdb's table is partial and in-frame only. The table records approximately 74,000 clones, around 78% of them present only once. The sample here was peripheral blood, taken 28 days after the second AZD1222 dose. These receptors were taken from an adult who received the AZD1222 COVID-19 vaccine.

The chain links TRBV27 to TRBJ1-2; no clear D gene. V was clipped by 10 bases and J by 0 bases, with 9 bases between them. Per germline, CDR1 MNHEY and CDR2 SMNVEV (reference sequence). There are 12 residues in the CDR3. Here the CDR3 DNA reads TGTGCCACATACCATACTAACTATGGCTACACCTTC. The encoded protein is CATYHTNYGYTF.

A single count supports this clone. The J gene is TRBJ1-2, the V gene TRBV12-3 or TRBV12-4, with unresolved D. This CDR3 spans 13 amino acids. V was pared by 3 bases and J by 2 bases, with 7 bases between. The CDR3 region is CASSFSRNYGYTF. The CDR3 region has the DNA TGTGCCAGCAGTTTCAGCAGGAACTATGGCTACACCTTC.

This CDR3 reads CASSPQKGSYNEQFF. The CDR3 bases are TGTGCCAGCTCACCACAGAAAGGTTCCTACAATGAGCAGTTCTTC. The gene calls are TRBV18 and TRBJ2-1, with D unclear. The CDR3 covers 15 residues. V shed 1 base and J shed 1 base, with 8 bases lying between them. In germline, CDR1 is KGHSH, CDR2 LQKENI.

The genes are TRBV7-9 and TRBJ2-5; 7 nucleotides match TRBD1. Per germline, CDR1 SEHNR and CDR2 FQNEAQ (reference sequence). This CDR3 has 15 residues. With 5 bases clipped from V and 6 bases from J, the junction kept 12 bases outside the gene matches. This CDR3 reads CASSPTGAAGQTQYF. DNA of the CDR3: TGTGCCAGCAGCCCCACAGGGGCGGCAGGGCAGACCCAGTACTTC.

The chain carries TRBV2 and TRBJ2-1; D is uncertain. CDR3 size: 12 residues. V shed 9 bases and J shed 6 bases, with 12 bases lying between them. The germline gives CDR1 SNHLY, CDR2 FYNNEI. CDR3 coding DNA: TGTGCCAGTTCCCCGTGGCGCAATGAGCAGTTCTTC. Translated, it gives CASSPWRNEQFF.

Written as DNA, the CDR3 is TGTGCCATCAGTGAGACGGGACAAATCCATCAGCCCCAGCATTTT. This translates into CAISETGQIHQPQHF. The chain couples TRBV10-3 to TRBJ1-5, with a tentative D call TRBD1 (6 bases). The V end lost 2 bases, the J end lost 5 bases, and 13 bases lay between the germline ends. Germline CDR1 ENHRY, CDR2 SYGVKD. This CDR3 comprises 15 residues.

CDR3: CASSPGTSGGYETQYF. CDR3 nucleotide sequence: TGTGCCAGCAGCCCCGGAACGAGTGGGGGCTATGAGACCCAGTACTTC. The chain combines TRBV4-2 with TRBJ2-5; the D gene is possibly TRBD1 (6 bases). CDR1 and CDR2 from the germline V gene are LGHNA and YNFKEQ. V was cut by 4 bases and J by 5 bases, with 20 bases left in between. This CDR3 is 16 amino acids long.

This clone was seen only once. This chain joins TRBV5-4 and TRBJ2-7; TRBD1 matches 7 bases. The CDR3 sequence is 15 residues long. CDR1 is SGHNT and CDR2 is YYREEE in the germline V gene (reference sequence). V was pared by 4 bases and J by 4 bases, with 11 bases of the junction left unmatched. The DNA of the CDR3 is TGTGCCAGCAGCCCCGGGACAGATCCGTCATACGAGCAGTACTTC. Amino acid sequence: CASSPGTDPSYEQYF.